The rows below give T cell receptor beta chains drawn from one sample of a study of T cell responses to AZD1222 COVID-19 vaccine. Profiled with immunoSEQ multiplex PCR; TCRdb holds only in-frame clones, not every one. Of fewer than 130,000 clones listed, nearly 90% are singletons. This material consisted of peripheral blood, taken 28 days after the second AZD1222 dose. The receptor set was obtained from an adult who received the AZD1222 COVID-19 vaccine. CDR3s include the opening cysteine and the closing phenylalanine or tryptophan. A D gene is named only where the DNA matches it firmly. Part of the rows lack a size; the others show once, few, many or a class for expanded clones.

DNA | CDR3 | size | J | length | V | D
TGCGCCAGCAGCTTTAGGACAGGGATAAACACTGAAGCTTTCTTT | CASSFRTGINTEAFF | - | TRBJ1-1 | 15 | TRBV5-1 | TRBD1
TGTGCCAGCAGCTTGGTGGGGATGGCTGAAGCTTTCTTT | CASSLVGMAEAFF | once | TRBJ1-1 | 13 | TRBV5-4 | -
TGCGCCAGCAGTCGCGACTCATTCAATGAGCAGTTCTTC | CASSRDSFNEQFF | - | TRBJ2-1 | 13 | TRBV10-2 | -
TGTGCCAGCTCCCGTGGGGCCGGGAACACTGAAGCTTTCTTT | CASSRGAGNTEAFF | - | TRBJ1-1 | 14 | TRBV18 | -
TGTGCCAGCAGTTTAAGGGGGAGGAGCTCCTACGAGCAGTACTTC | CASSLRGRSSYEQYF | once | TRBJ2-7 | 15 | TRBV28 | -
TGTGCCAGCAGCTTAGATGGCGGACCTGACTATGGCTACACCTTC | CASSLDGGPDYGYTF | - | TRBJ1-2 | 15 | TRBV5-6 | -
TGTGCCAGCTCACCATCACTAGCAATGGGACTAGCGGGAGCGAACACCGGGGAGCTGTTTTTT | CASSPSLAMGLAGANTGELFF | - | TRBJ2-2 | 21 | TRBV18 | TRBD2
TGTGCCAGCAGTGTTGGCCCAAACTATGGCTACACCTTC | CASSVGPNYGYTF | - | TRBJ1-2 | 13 | TRBV25-1 | -
TGTGCCAGCAGCTCAGCGGGGGACTCCACAGATACGCAGTATTTT | CASSSAGDSTDTQYF | - | TRBJ2-3 | 15 | TRBV5-4 | TRBD2
TGTGCCAGCAGCTTAGAGGGACAGGCCTACAATGAGCAGTTCTTC | CASSLEGQAYNEQFF | - | TRBJ2-1 | 15 | TRBV7-6 | TRBD1
TGTGCCAGCAGCCAAGATCCCCCGTCGGACAGCAATCAGCCCCAGCATTTT | CASSQDPPSDSNQPQHF | - | TRBJ1-5 | 17 | TRBV3-1/TRBV3-2 | -
TGCGCCAGCAGCTTAGGGACAGGTGGGGATACGCAGTATTTT | CASSLGTGGDTQYF | few | TRBJ2-3 | 14 | TRBV5-1 | TRBD1
TGTGCCACGAGGAAGAACACTGAAGCTTTCTTT | CATRKNTEAFF | - | TRBJ1-1 | 11 | TRBV27 | -
TGTGCCAGCAGCTTAGAGGCGGGGAGCACAGATACGCAGTATTTT | CASSLEAGSTDTQYF | - | TRBJ2-3 | 15 | TRBV7-9 | -
TGCGCCAGCAGTGAGGGACAGGGGCATCAGTACTTC | CASSEGQGHQYF | - | TRBJ2-4 | 12 | TRBV10-1 | TRBD1
TGCGCCAGCAGTCAAGGACAGGGTCAGGGGGAGCTGTTTTTT | CASSQGQGQGELFF | - | TRBJ2-2 | 14 | TRBV23-1 | TRBD1
TGTGCCTGGAGTGTAAGGGATTTAGGGGCCAACGTCCTGACTTTC | CAWSVRDLGANVLTF | - | TRBJ2-6 | 15 | TRBV30 | -
TGTGCCACCAGTCGGGGACAGGGCACTGAAGCTTTCTTT | CATSRGQGTEAFF | - | TRBJ1-1 | 13 | TRBV24-1 | TRBD1
TGTGCCGTCCGGGCTGCAGGGGACAATCAGCCCCAGCATTTT | CAVRAAGDNQPQHF | - | TRBJ1-5 | 14 | TRBV10-3 | -
TGTGCCAGCAGTTATCGACCCAAAGGGGAAAAACTGTTTTTT | CASSYRPKGEKLFF | - | TRBJ1-4 | 14 | TRBV6-5 | -
TGCGCCACCAGTTATAGAGGGTCGGGCTTTACCCAAGAGACCCAGTACTTC | CATSYRGSGFTQETQYF | few | TRBJ2-5 | 17 | TRBV5-1 | -
TGTGCCAGCAGCTTGAGAGGGGATTCTAACTATGGCTACACCTTC | CASSLRGDSNYGYTF | - | TRBJ1-2 | 15 | TRBV7-6 | -
TGTGCCAGCAGCTTATTGGGACAGGGGGTTGATACGCAGTATTTT | CASSLLGQGVDTQYF | - | TRBJ2-3 | 15 | TRBV7-2 | TRBD1
TGTGCCACCAGCAGAGATCTCAAGCGGAATGAGCAGTTCTTC | CATSRDLKRNEQFF | - | TRBJ2-1 | 14 | TRBV15 | -
TGTGCCAGCAGCTTAGGGGGAGGCGAGCAGTACTTC | CASSLGGGEQYF | - | TRBJ2-7 | 12 | TRBV7-6 | -
TGTGCCGCTGGTCGGGGGGGAGGTAGCACTGAAGCTTTCTTT | CAAGRGGGSTEAFF | - | TRBJ1-1 | 14 | TRBV6-5 | -
TGTGCCAGTAGTAGAGGACATAACACTGAAGCTTTCTTT | CASSRGHNTEAFF | - | TRBJ1-1 | 13 | TRBV19 | -
TGTGCCAGCAGCTTAGATCCGGACTCACTCTCTGGAAACACCATATATTTT | CASSLDPDSLSGNTIYF | - | TRBJ1-3 | 17 | TRBV11-2 | -
TGTGCCAGCAGCTTTAGCGGAACTTCCTACAATGAGCAGTTCTTC | CASSFSGTSYNEQFF | once | TRBJ2-1 | 15 | TRBV5-4 | -
TGTGCCAGCAGTTACTCGATAACAGAGCAGCCCCAGCATTTT | CASSYSITEQPQHF | - | TRBJ1-5 | 14 | TRBV6-5 | -
TGTGCCAGCAGGGTACCTGGGGTTGAAGCTTTCTTT | CASRVPGVEAFF | - | TRBJ1-1 | 12 | TRBV11-2 | -
TGTGCCAGCAGCTTAGGGGATCATGGCTACACCTTC | CASSLGDHGYTF | - | TRBJ1-2 | 12 | TRBV7-9 | -
TGTGCCAGCAGTGTCAAGCCGGTTTCCTCTGGAAACACCATATATTTT | CASSVKPVSSGNTIYF | - | TRBJ1-3 | 16 | TRBV2 | -
TGTGCCAGCAGCCTTGGACGGATTGAGAATTCACCCCTCCACTTT | CASSLGRIENSPLHF | - | TRBJ1-6 | 15 | TRBV7-8 | -
TGTGCCAGCAGCAAAGACAGGAACGAGCAGTACTTC | CASSKDRNEQYF | - | TRBJ2-7 | 12 | TRBV4-2 | -
TGTGCCAGCAGCGTCCCAGGGGTATTCACTGAAGCTTTCTTT | CASSVPGVFTEAFF | - | TRBJ1-1 | 14 | TRBV5-4 | -
TGTGCCAGTTTATCGCCGGTGGGGACTGAAGCTTTCTTT | CASLSPVGTEAFF | - | TRBJ1-1 | 13 | TRBV28 | -
TGTGCCAGCAGTTTAGAAGGGTATCCGAATCAGCCCCAGCATTTT | CASSLEGYPNQPQHF | - | TRBJ1-5 | 15 | TRBV27 | -
TGTGCCAGCAGCCTCACAGGGGTTGGCTACACCTTC | CASSLTGVGYTF | - | TRBJ1-2 | 12 | TRBV27 | TRBD1
TGTGCCAGCAGTTCTGTATGGGGGCCCTTGAATTCACCCCTCCACTTT | CASSSVWGPLNSPLHF | - | TRBJ1-6 | 16 | TRBV27 | -
TGTGCCAGTAGTTTCATCCGGGGAAGTCAGGATGGCTACACCTTC | CASSFIRGSQDGYTF | once | TRBJ1-2 | 15 | TRBV19 | -
TGTGCCAGCAGCTTTGCGAGACTGCTTAGGGAGACCCAGTACTTC | CASSFARLLRETQYF | once | TRBJ2-5 | 15 | TRBV7-2 | -
TGCAGCGCTCGACAGGGGGGAAATCAGCCCCAGCATTTT | CSARQGGNQPQHF | - | TRBJ1-5 | 13 | TRBV29-1 | TRBD1
TGTGCCAGCAGCTTAGAAGGCAGGGAAGACTCCTACGAGCAGTACTTC | CASSLEGREDSYEQYF | - | TRBJ2-7 | 16 | TRBV7-9 | -
TGTGCCAGCAGTTCCGGGACTAGCGGGTACAATGAGCAGTTCTTC | CASSSGTSGYNEQFF | - | TRBJ2-1 | 15 | TRBV11-2 | TRBD2
TGTGCCAGCAGCCAAGTCGGGACAGGGGTTATTCGCACAGATACGCAGTATTTT | CASSQVGTGVIRTDTQYF | - | TRBJ2-3 | 18 | TRBV3-1/TRBV3-2 | TRBD1
TGTGCCAGCATAGGGAGCGAGCAGTACTTC | CASIGSEQYF | - | TRBJ2-7 | 10 | TRBV2 | -
TGTGCCAGCAGTTCCCTCGGACAGGGGCATCAGCCCCAGCATTTT | CASSSLGQGHQPQHF | - | TRBJ1-5 | 15 | TRBV6-2/TRBV6-3 | TRBD1
TGTGCCAGCAGCTCTAACATGGATAGCACTGAAGCTTTCTTT | CASSSNMDSTEAFF | - | TRBJ1-1 | 14 | TRBV7-3 | -
TGCGCCAGCAGCCCGGGACAGGGATCCCAATGGAGCAATCAGCCCCAGCATTTT | CASSPGQGSQWSNQPQHF | once | TRBJ1-5 | 18 | TRBV4-1 | TRBD1
TGTGCCACTCAACCGGTCAAAGGGAGGAACACTGAAGCTTTCTTT | CATQPVKGRNTEAFF | - | TRBJ1-1 | 15 | TRBV2 | -
TGTGCCAGCAGCGTAGTAACGGGAGCCACCGGGGAGCTGTTTTTT | CASSVVTGATGELFF | - | TRBJ2-2 | 15 | TRBV9 | -
TGCGCCAGCAGCGGCGGACTTCCTAACTATGGCTACACCTTC | CASSGGLPNYGYTF | - | TRBJ1-2 | 14 | TRBV5-1 | -
TGTGCCAGCAGTGCGGGACAGGGGGCAGCGGATGGCTACACCTTC | CASSAGQGAADGYTF | - | TRBJ1-2 | 15 | TRBV28 | TRBD1
TGCAGCGTTGAAGGCTTGGGGGCAACTAATGAAAAACTGTTTTTT | CSVEGLGATNEKLFF | - | TRBJ1-4 | 15 | TRBV29-1 | -
TGTGCCAGCAACGATGCCGGGACAGGGACCTACGAGCAGTACTTC | CASNDAGTGTYEQYF | - | TRBJ2-7 | 15 | TRBV7-9 | TRBD1
TGTGCCAGCAGATTCACAGGGAGCTCTGGAAACACCATATATTTT | CASRFTGSSGNTIYF | - | TRBJ1-3 | 15 | TRBV6-5 | -
TGTGCCAGCAGTGGGACTAACACCGGGGAGCTGTTTTTT | CASSGTNTGELFF | - | TRBJ2-2 | 13 | TRBV6-4 | -
TGTGCCAGCAGCGTCATTGGATCACCCCTCCACTTT | CASSVIGSPLHF | - | TRBJ1-6 | 12 | TRBV9 | -
TGTGCCAGCAGCTTAGAACAGGGAGCACCAGTCTATGGCTACACCTTC | CASSLEQGAPVYGYTF | - | TRBJ1-2 | 16 | TRBV7-2 | -